This TCR beta chain originates from a study of radiation and T cells in renal cell carcinoma. The method was immunoSEQ multiplex PCR; TCRdb's version includes in-frame clones alone and lacks a portion of them. The sample contains under 65,000 clones, 65% to 80% of which appear only once. V was clipped by 3 bases and J by 5 bases; unmatched bases: 5. Germline CDR1 and CDR2: SGHTS and YDEGEE. CDR3 length: 14 residues. This sample's time point: baseline pretreatment blood. Treatment given: 15 Gy SBRT to primary tumor, nephrectomy 4 weeks later. The patient's renal cell carcinoma had clear cell pathology. The sample in question was blood, obtained from a patient whose treatment included radiotherapy and nephrectomy. The receptor was isolated from a man aged 55 to 70 with renal cell carcinoma. The rearrangement joins TRBV5-8 to TRBJ1-1, with 9 positions matching TRBD1. The CDR3 region has the DNA TGTGCCAGCAGCTCGGTGGACAGGGGAACTGAAGCTTTCTTT. This sequence encodes CASSSVDRGTEAFF. The whole variable domain, remainder taken from reference TRBV5-8 and TRBJ1-1, is EAGVTQSPTHLIKTRGQQATLRCSPISGHTSVYWYQQALGLGLQFLLWYDEGEERNRGNFPPRFSGRQFPNYSSELNVNALELEDSALYLCASSSVDRGTEAFFGQGTRLTVV.